Below, 9 T cell receptor beta chains from the same sample are listed, as sequenced in a study of T cells after yellow fever vaccination (dated by TCRdb to the late 2010s). Libraries were constructed by 5' RACE. Sequencing instrument: Illumina HiSeq 2500. Using fastp at Q25 and MiXCR, TCRdb reprocessed the public reads and kept productive beta chains. One record per CDR3 amino acid sequence lists the most common genes and DNA. The sample includes some 350,000 distinct CDR3 sequences, with 11% observed a single time. Clones ranked in the top ten supply roughly 18% of the sample. The treatment or condition tag for this specimen amounts to: live attenuated yellow fever vaccine strain. The sequencing used PBMCs, collected on the day of the first yellow fever vaccination. Every receptor here comes from a man aged 18-30 years who received the YFV17D yellow fever vaccine.

This clonotype turned up a few times. The V and J genes are TRBV12-3 or TRBV12-4 and TRBJ2-3, with 7 bases aligning to TRBD2. The trim removed 6 bases at V and 1 base at J, leaving 10 bases unmatched. The CDR3 is 16 residues long. CDR3: CASSTSVRGGTDTQYF. The CDR3 nucleotides are TGTGCCAGCAGCACCTCGGTACGGGGGGGCACAGATACGCAGTATTTT.

In this sample, this clonotype turned up many times. The chain recombines TRBV20-1 with TRBJ1-2; the D gene is possibly TRBD1 (6 bases). V dropped 3 bases and J dropped 1 base, with 18 bases sitting between them. Germline-derived CDR1 and CDR2 are DFQATT and SNEGSKA (reference sequence). The CDR3 runs 16 residues. The CDR3 DNA sequence: TGCAGTGCTAGCGCGCTCCGGGACACATTTAACTATGGCTACACCTTC. Protein product: CSASALRDTFNYGYTF.

This chain joins TRBV27 and TRBJ1-6, with a possible D match to TRBD1 (6 bases). V shed 0 bases and J shed 0 bases, with 6 bases lying between them. Germline CDR1 and CDR2: MNHEY and SMNVEV (reference sequence). The CDR3 is 16 amino acids. For the CDR3, the DNA is TGTGCCAGCAGTTTATCGACAGGCTCCTATAATTCACCCCTCCACTTT. Residues: CASSLSTGSYNSPLHF.

This chain links TRBV5-5 with TRBJ2-7; D is unresolved. V gave up 0 bases and J gave up 3 bases, with 10 bases separating them. This CDR3 has 14 amino acids. In germline, CDR1 is SGHKS, CDR2 YYEKEE (reference sequence). CDR3 protein: CASSLVGSYYEQYF. CDR3 DNA sequence: TGTGCCAGCAGCTTGGTGGGTTCTTACTACGAGCAGTACTTC.

V and J are TRBV18 and TRBJ2-2; D gene unclear. The CDR3 has 15 amino acids. Deletions cut 0 bases from V and 0 bases from J, with 5 bases between. Germline lookup yields CDR1 KGHSH and CDR2 LQKENI. CDR3 in DNA: TGTGCCAGCTCACCACCGTCGACGAACACCGGGGAGCTGTTTTTT. It is translated as CASSPPSTNTGELFF. The full variable domain, in which reference TRBV18 and TRBJ2-2 provide the parts outside the CDR3, is NAGVMQNPRHLVRRRGQEARLRCSPMKGHSHVYWYRQLPEEGLKFMVYLQKENIIDESGMPKERFSAEFPKEGPSILRIQQVVRGDSAAYFCASSPPSTNTGELFFGEGSRLTVL.

About this clonotype: The junction and the germline gene differ at one end; a read error may be behind it. The chain links TRBV18 to TRBJ1-4, with a tentative D call TRBD1 (5 bases). The CDR3 has 14 amino acids. In germline, CDR1 is KGHSH, CDR2 LQKENI. The CDR3 loop is CASSPSTGYEKLFF. CDR3 DNA sequence: TGTGCCAGCTCACCATCAACAGGATATGAAAAGCTGTTTTTT. Drawing the rest from reference TRBV18 and TRBJ1-4, the complete variable domain is NAGVMQNPRHLVRRRGQEARLRCSPMKGHSHVYWYRQLPEEGLKFMVYLQKENIIDESGMPKERFSAEFPKEGPSILRIQQVVRGDSAAYFCASSPSTGYEKLFFGSGTQLSVL.

The rearrangement links TRBV5-6 to TRBJ2-3; D gene unclear. The CDR3 is 14 amino acids. The V gene lost 2 bases and the J gene lost 2 bases, with 9 bases spanning the gap. Germline assignment: CDR1 SGHDT and CDR2 YYEEEE. CDR3 DNA: TGTGCCAGCAGCTTCCTGGCTTTCACAGATACGCAGTATTTT. This gives the protein CASSFLAFTDTQYF.

This clonotype appeared many times. The rearrangement uses TRBV7-2 and TRBJ1-1, with D perhaps matching TRBD1 (5 bases). The CDR3 spans 14 residues. The germline gives CDR1 SGHTA, CDR2 FQGNSA. Deletions cut 5 bases from V and 1 base from J, with 11 bases between. CDR3 residues: CASSRQNENTEAFF. In DNA form, the CDR3 reads TGTGCCAGCAGCCGACAGAATGAGAACACTGAAGCTTTCTTT.

The chain is built from TRBV19 and TRBJ2-2, with D perhaps TRBD1 or TRBD2 (5 bases each). CDR1 and CDR2 (germline): LNHDA, SQIVND (reference sequence). Trimming cost V 7 bases and J 4 bases, with 13 bases left between them. The CDR3 covers 14 residues. Here the CDR3 DNA reads TGTGCCAGTAACGTTAAGGGGAGCACCGGGGAGCTGTTTTTT. Its translation: CASNVKGSTGELFF.